One and the same sample provided the 25 T cell receptor beta chains below, sequenced in a study of T cells in localized non-small cell lung cancer. The protocol was immunoSEQ multiplex PCR, while the TCRdb copy is restricted to in-frame clones and leaves out a portion. The sample has some 140,000 clones; 70% to 90% are singletons. The input for sequencing was peripheral blood, taken before any cancer treatment. The receptors here all came from a female donor older than 55 with stage I lung adenocarcinoma.

This clone was observed once. The rearrangement links TRBV18 to TRBJ2-7; TRBD1 or TRBD2 may be the D gene (6 bases each). Trimming took 3 bases from V and 1 from J, leaving 16 bases between them. The CDR3 totals 16 residues. CDR1 is KGHSH, CDR2 LQKENI, per germline. The CDR3 DNA reads as TGTGCCAGCTCACCCCTAGGGGGGAGTGGGTCCTACGAGCAGTACTTC. Protein sequence: CASSPLGGSGSYEQYF.

This chain uses TRBV7-2 with TRBJ2-2; D is unresolved. The V gene's germline CDR1 is SGHTA and CDR2 FQGNSA. The germline V and J ends were trimmed by 2 bases and 4 bases, with 5 bases remaining between them. The CDR3 contains 13 residues. CDR3 coding DNA: TGTGCCAGCAGCTTAACGATCACCGGGGAGCTGTTTTTT. Its translation is CASSLTITGELFF. Full variable domain (remainder filled in from reference TRBV7-2 and TRBJ2-2): GAGVSQSPSNKVTEKGKDVELRCDPISGHTALYWYRQSLGQGLEFLIYFQGNSAPDKSGLPSDRFSAERTGGSVSTLTIQRTQQEDSAVYLCASSLTITGELFFGEGSRLTVL.

Comment on this clone: This same CDR3 is encoded by further DNA sequences in the sample. The rearrangement joins TRBV11-3 to TRBJ2-2, with D unclear. CDR1 is SGHNT, CDR2 YENEEA, per germline. This CDR3 has 13 amino acids. V lost 2 bases and J 5 bases, leaving 6 bases between the germline ends. In DNA form, the CDR3 reads TGTGCCAGCAGCTTAATGAATACCGGGGAGCTGTTTTTT. It codes for CASSLMNTGELFF.

The chain links TRBV4-1 to TRBJ2-1; 10 bases fit TRBD1. The V gene's germline CDR1 is MGHRA and CDR2 YSYEKL. Losses at the gene ends were 3 bases for V and 7 bases for J; bases not matched to a gene: 6. The CDR3 extends over 15 amino acids. The CDR3 loop is CASSQLTGGINEQFF. In DNA form, the CDR3 reads TGCGCCAGCAGCCAGCTGACAGGGGGCATTAATGAGCAGTTCTTC.

This clone occurred a few times. The V call is TRBV27, the J call TRBJ2-3, with a possible D match to TRBD1 (6 bases). This CDR3 is built from 16 residues. The germline gives CDR1 MNHEY, CDR2 SMNVEV (reference sequence). Trimming shortened V by 5 bases and J by 4 bases, and 19 bases separated the two germline ends. As DNA, the CDR3 is TGTGCCAGCAGTCTGTACAGGGTCCCATCCCCAGATACGCAGTATTTT. This sequence encodes CASSLYRVPSPDTQYF.

The chain joins TRBV28 to TRBJ2-3; D remains unclear. Germline V gene data show CDR1 as MDHEN and CDR2 as SYDVKM. The CDR3 is 15 amino acids. Trimming stripped 6 bases from V and 0 bases from J, with 13 bases between. The DNA for the CDR3 is TGTGCCAGCAGCCCAGGATTTACTAGCACAGATACGCAGTATTTT. It specifies CASSPGFTSTDTQYF.

CDR3 DNA: TGTGCCAGCAGTTTAGCGACTAAAGGTGGGCAGTACTTC. Its protein is CASSLATKGGQYF. The chain uses TRBV27 and TRBJ2-7, with TRBD2 as a possible D gene (5 bases). V gave up 2 bases and J gave up 9 bases, with 14 bases separating them. Per the germline V gene, CDR1 is MNHEY and CDR2 is SMNVEV (reference sequence). CDR3 length: 13 residues.

The chain uses TRBV11-2 and TRBJ2-1; D might be TRBD2 (6 bases). V lost 0 bases, J lost 5 bases, and 8 bases lay in between. The CDR3 covers 14 residues. Germline lookup yields CDR1 SGHAT and CDR2 FQNNGV. Here the CDR3 reads CASSLELAHNEQFF. For the CDR3, the DNA is TGTGCCAGCAGCTTAGAACTAGCACACAATGAGCAGTTCTTC. The whole variable domain, remainder taken from reference TRBV11-2 and TRBJ2-1, is EAGVAQSPRYKIIEKRQSVAFWCNPISGHATLYWYQQILGQGPKLLIQFQNNGVVDDSQLPKDRFSAERLKGVDSTLKIQPAKLEDSAVYLCASSLELAHNEQFFGPGTRLTVL.

The chain recombines TRBV5-1 with TRBJ2-1, with 14 bases aligning to TRBD2. The J segment lost 9 bases and the V segment lost 4 bases, leaving 6 bases of the junction unmatched. The CDR3 contains 15 residues. From germline, CDR1 is SGHRS and CDR2 YFSETQ. The CDR3 sequence is CASSPGLAGEGEQFF. The CDR3 DNA follows: TGCGCCAGCAGCCCGGGACTAGCGGGAGAGGGTGAGCAGTTCTTC.

The chain is built from TRBV30 and TRBJ1-6; 10 positions agree with TRBD1. The CDR3 loop spans 15 amino acids. Germline trimming cut 7 bases from V and 0 bases from J; bases unmatched to any gene: 3. Germline V lookup: CDR1 GTSNPN, CDR2 SVGIG (reference sequence). The CDR3 DNA reads as TGTGCCTCTCGGACAGGGGGCTCCTATAATTCACCCCTCCACTTT. Protein sequence: CASRTGGSYNSPLHF.

This chain uses TRBV4-1 with TRBJ1-5; 7 bases map to TRBD1. Trimming took 4 bases from V and 6 from J; bases not matched to a gene: 9. Germline V gene data show CDR1 as MGHRA and CDR2 as YSYEKL. The CDR3 length is 15 residues. The CDR3 loop is CASSRSMGQRQPQHF. CDR3 sequence (DNA): TGCGCCAGCAGCCGGTCGATGGGACAGCGTCAGCCCCAGCATTTT.

This clone was seen just once. This rearrangement joins TRBV5-6 to TRBJ2-1; D not resolved. Germline V gene lookup returns CDR1 SGHDT and CDR2 YYEEEE. The CDR3 loop spans 17 amino acids. V shed 4 bases and J shed 0 bases, with 17 bases lying between them. This CDR3 reads CASSPGGTSSSYNEQFF. The CDR3 DNA is TGTGCCAGCAGCCCCGGCGGCACTTCGAGCTCCTACAATGAGCAGTTCTTC.

This chain connects TRBV19 to TRBJ2-7; TRBD1 agrees at 7 bases. The V and J ends lost 8 bases and 1 base, in that order; junction bases with no gene match: 5. In germline, CDR1 is LNHDA, CDR2 SQIVND (reference sequence). CDR3 length: 13 amino acids. The CDR3: CASQTRGSYEQYF. CDR3 DNA sequence: TGTGCCAGTCAAACCAGGGGGTCCTACGAGCAGTACTTC.

CDR3 in DNA: TGTGCCAGCAGTTTTCAGGTCCACGAGCAGTACTTC. Protein sequence: CASSFQVHEQYF. This chain connects TRBV28 to TRBJ2-7; D not resolved. Trimming stripped 3 bases from V and 5 bases from J, with 8 bases between. CDR1 is MDHEN and CDR2 is SYDVKM in the germline V gene. The CDR3 sequence is 12 residues long.

The chain carries TRBV11-2 and TRBJ2-7; a possible D gene is TRBD2 (6 bases). In germline, CDR1 is SGHAT, CDR2 FQNNGV. Trimming took 4 bases from V and 1 from J, leaving 11 bases between them. This CDR3 spans 14 amino acids. The chain's CDR3 is CASSWAGGSYEQYF. The CDR3 DNA sequence: TGTGCCAGCAGCTGGGCAGGAGGGTCCTACGAGCAGTACTTC.

This clone occurred a few times. This chain links TRBV5-6 with TRBJ1-5; TRBD1 matches 9 bases. V lost 0 bases and J lost 6; bases outside the gene matches: 7. The CDR3 is made up of 16 amino acids. Germline V lookup: CDR1 SGHDT, CDR2 YYEEEE. The CDR3 loop reads CASSLAWDRESQPQHF. The CDR3 DNA reads as TGTGCCAGCAGCTTGGCCTGGGACAGGGAGAGTCAGCCCCAGCATTTT.

This clone showed up just a few times. The chain uses TRBV29-1 and TRBJ2-7; tentative D call: TRBD2 (5 bases). The germline V and J ends were trimmed by 4 bases and 6 bases, with 16 bases remaining between them. Germline CDR1 and CDR2: SQVTM and ANQGSEA. The CDR3 covers 13 residues. The CDR3 is CSVALMEESEQYF. For the CDR3, the DNA is TGCAGCGTTGCCTTAATGGAGGAAAGCGAGCAGTACTTC.

The genes are TRBV15 and TRBJ2-1, with a weak D call TRBD2 (7 bases). This CDR3 region has 14 residues. Per germline, CDR1 LNHNV and CDR2 YYDKDF (reference sequence). The ends were cut back, 7 bases at V and 8 bases at J, with 18 bases in the middle. The CDR3 loop is CATTIGGQGYEQFF. The CDR3 coding sequence is TGTGCCACCACCATCGGGGGGCAGGGGTATGAGCAGTTCTTC.

The genes are TRBV10-3 and TRBJ2-3; the match to TRBD2 covers 10 bases. Trimming cost V 6 bases and J 2 bases; bases outside gene matches: 5. The CDR3 runs to 15 residues. CDR1 is ENHRY, CDR2 SYGVKD, per germline. DNA for the CDR3: TGTGCCATCAGGATAGCGGGAGGATCCACAGATACGCAGTATTTT. Translating it yields CAIRIAGGSTDTQYF.

V and J are TRBV10-3 and TRBJ2-3, with D maybe TRBD2 (6 bases). CDR1 and CDR2 (germline): ENHRY, SYGVKD. CDR3 size: 12 residues. Trimming stripped 8 bases from V and 2 bases from J, with 8 bases between. The CDR3 DNA sequence: TGTGCCATCGGAGGGTCCACAGATACGCAGTATTTT. Amino acids: CAIGGSTDTQYF.

The chain links TRBV7-9 to TRBJ2-5; 9 bases are shared with TRBD2. CDR1 and CDR2 (germline): SEHNR, FQNEAQ (reference sequence). Trimming at V came to 5 bases and at J to 5 bases, leaving 15 bases not matched to a gene. CDR3 length: 17 amino acids. The CDR3 sequence: CASSQTVGLAGTETQYF. The CDR3 coding sequence is TGTGCCAGCAGCCAAACGGTGGGGCTAGCGGGAACGGAGACCCAGTACTTC.

The rearrangement joins TRBV5-8 to TRBJ2-7, with TRBD2 matching 12 bases. V lost 0 bases and J lost 2; bases outside the gene matches: 6. The CDR3 contains 17 residues. Germline CDR1 is SGHTS and CDR2 is YDEGEE. CDR3 sequence reads: CASSLGTSGTKPYEQYF. CDR3 nucleotides: TGTGCCAGCAGCTTGGGGACTAGCGGGACAAAACCCTACGAGCAGTACTTC.

The genes are TRBV28 and TRBJ1-1; D not certain. The CDR3 covers 12 residues. The V and J ends lost 7 bases and 1 base respectively, with 7 bases between them. Per the germline V gene, CDR1 is MDHEN and CDR2 is SYDVKM. The CDR3 DNA reads as TGTGCCAGCATTCGGCAGAACACTGAAGCTTTCTTT. Encoded protein: CASIRQNTEAFF.

This chain connects TRBV5-4 to TRBJ2-7, with D maybe TRBD2 (5 bases). This CDR3 is built from 15 residues. Germline V lookup: CDR1 SGHNT, CDR2 YYREEE (reference sequence). Trimming took 1 base from V and 5 from J, leaving 16 bases between them. CDR3 region: CASSLPGNMGNEQYF. CDR3 nucleotide sequence: TGTGCCAGCAGCTTGCCGGGGAACATGGGGAACGAGCAGTACTTC.

This clone was seen a few times. The V call is TRBV5-4, the J call TRBJ2-2; D is ambiguous. Germline V lookup: CDR1 SGHNT, CDR2 YYREEE (reference sequence). V was trimmed by 0 bases and J by 1 base, leaving 4 bases between them. CDR3 length: 14 residues. The CDR3 DNA reads as TGTGCCAGCAGCTTGGATCAGAACACCGGGGAGCTGTTTTTT. As protein: CASSLDQNTGELFF.